This TCR beta chain was identified during a study of control samples from healthy donors and cancer patients. Clones were read by immunoSEQ multiplex PCR, and TCRdb kept only the in-frame ones, dropping some. This repertoire shows tens of thousands of clones, more than 75% found once; its top ten account for 20% to 25%. The CDR3 length is 13 residues. V was clipped by 2 bases and J by 7 bases; unmatched bases: 3. CDR1 and CDR2 (germline): MNHEY, SVGEGT. This clonotype was sampled from a man in his forties or fifties in good health. The chain links TRBV6-2 or TRBV6-3 to TRBJ2-7, with 9 bases fitting TRBD2. The sequenced sample was blood. The chain's CDR3 is CASSYGREGEQYF. CDR3 coding DNA: TGTGCCAGCAGTTACGGGCGGGAGGGGGAGCAGTACTTC.